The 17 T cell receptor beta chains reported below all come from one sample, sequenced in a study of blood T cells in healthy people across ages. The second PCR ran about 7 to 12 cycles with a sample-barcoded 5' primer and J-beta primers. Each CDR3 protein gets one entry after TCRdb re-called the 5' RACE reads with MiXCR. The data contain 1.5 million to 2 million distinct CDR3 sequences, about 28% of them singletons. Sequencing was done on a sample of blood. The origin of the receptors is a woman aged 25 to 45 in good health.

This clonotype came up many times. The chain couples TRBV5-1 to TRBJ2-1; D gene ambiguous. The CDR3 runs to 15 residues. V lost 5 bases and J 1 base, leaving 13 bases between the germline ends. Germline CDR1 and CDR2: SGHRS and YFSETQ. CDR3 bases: TGCGCCAGCAGTTCGACGATAAGTTCCTACAATGAGCAGTTCTTC. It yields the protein CASSSTISSYNEQFF. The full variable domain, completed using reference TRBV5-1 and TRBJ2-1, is KAGVTQTPRYLIKTRGQQVTLSCSPISGHRSVSWYQQTPGQGLQFLFEYFSETQRNKGNFPGRFSGRQFSNSRSEMNVSTLELGDSALYLCASSSTISSYNEQFFGPGTRLTVL.

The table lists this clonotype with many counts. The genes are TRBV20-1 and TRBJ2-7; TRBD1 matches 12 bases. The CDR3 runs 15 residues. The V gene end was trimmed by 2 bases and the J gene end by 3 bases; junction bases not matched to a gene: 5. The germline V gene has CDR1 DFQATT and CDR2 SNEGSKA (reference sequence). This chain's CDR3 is CSARTGTGGYYEQYF. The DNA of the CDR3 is TGCAGTGCTAGAACCGGGACAGGGGGCTACTACGAGCAGTACTTC.

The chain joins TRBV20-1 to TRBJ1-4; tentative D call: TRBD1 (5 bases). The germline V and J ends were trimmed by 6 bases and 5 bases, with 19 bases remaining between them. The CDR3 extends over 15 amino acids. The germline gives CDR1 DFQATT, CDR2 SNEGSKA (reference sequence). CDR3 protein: CSATQAPSPNEKLFF. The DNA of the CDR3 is TGCAGTGCCACACAGGCTCCAAGCCCAAATGAAAAACTGTTTTTT.

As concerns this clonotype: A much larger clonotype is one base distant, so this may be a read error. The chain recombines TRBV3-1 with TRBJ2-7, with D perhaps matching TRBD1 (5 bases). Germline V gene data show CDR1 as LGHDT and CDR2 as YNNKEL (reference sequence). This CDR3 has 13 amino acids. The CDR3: CASSRWQGHERYF. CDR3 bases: TGTGCCAGCAGCCGCTGGCAGGGCCACGAGCGGTACTTC.

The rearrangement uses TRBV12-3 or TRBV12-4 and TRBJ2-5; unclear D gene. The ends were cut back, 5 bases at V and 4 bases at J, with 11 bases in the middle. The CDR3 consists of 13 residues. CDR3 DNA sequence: TGTGCCAGCAGTGCCCCCCCGGTAGAGACCCAGTACTTC. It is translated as CASSAPPVETQYF.

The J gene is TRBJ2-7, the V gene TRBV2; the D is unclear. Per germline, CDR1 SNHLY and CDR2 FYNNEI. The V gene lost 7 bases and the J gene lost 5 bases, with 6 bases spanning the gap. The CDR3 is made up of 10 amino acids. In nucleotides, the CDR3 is TGTGCCAGCAAGCGCCACGAGCAGTACTTC. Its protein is CASKRHEQYF.

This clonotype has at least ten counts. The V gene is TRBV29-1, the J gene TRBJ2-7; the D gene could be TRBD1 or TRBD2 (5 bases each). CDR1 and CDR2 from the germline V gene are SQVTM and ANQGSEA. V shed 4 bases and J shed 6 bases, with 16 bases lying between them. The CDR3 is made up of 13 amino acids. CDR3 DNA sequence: TGCAGCGTTGGCCCCACAATGAGGGGCGAGCAGTACTTC. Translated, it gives CSVGPTMRGEQYF.

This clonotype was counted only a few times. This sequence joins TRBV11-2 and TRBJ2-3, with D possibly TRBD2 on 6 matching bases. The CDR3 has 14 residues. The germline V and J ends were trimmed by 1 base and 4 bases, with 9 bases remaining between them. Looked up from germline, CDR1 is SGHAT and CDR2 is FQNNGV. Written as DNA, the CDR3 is TGTGCCAGCAGCTTAGTTAGCGGCGCAGATACGCAGTATTTT. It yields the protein CASSLVSGADTQYF.

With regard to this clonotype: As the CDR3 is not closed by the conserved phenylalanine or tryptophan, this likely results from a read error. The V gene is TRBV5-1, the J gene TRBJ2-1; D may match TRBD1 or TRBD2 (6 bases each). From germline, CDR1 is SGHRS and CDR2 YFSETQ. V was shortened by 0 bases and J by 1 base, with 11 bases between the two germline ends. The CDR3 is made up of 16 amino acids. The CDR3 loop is CASSLATGASYNEQFC. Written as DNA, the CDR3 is TGCGCCAGCAGCTTGGCTACGGGGGCATCCTACAATGAGCAGTTCTGC.

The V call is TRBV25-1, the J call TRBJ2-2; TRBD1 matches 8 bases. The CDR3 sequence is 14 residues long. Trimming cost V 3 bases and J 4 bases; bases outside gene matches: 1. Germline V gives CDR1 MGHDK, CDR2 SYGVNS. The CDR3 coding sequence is TGTGCCAGCAGTGATGACAGGGGCACCGGGGAGCTGTTTTTT. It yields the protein CASSDDRGTGELFF.

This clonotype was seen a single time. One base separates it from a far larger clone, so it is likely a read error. CDR3 amino acids: CSARTTDMQYF. The CDR3 region has the DNA TGCAGTGCCCGGACGACAGATATGCAGTATTTT. This chain connects TRBV20-1 to TRBJ2-3; possibly TRBD1 for D (5 bases). Germline V CDR1 and CDR2: DFQATT, SNEGSKA (reference sequence). The CDR3 runs to 11 residues.

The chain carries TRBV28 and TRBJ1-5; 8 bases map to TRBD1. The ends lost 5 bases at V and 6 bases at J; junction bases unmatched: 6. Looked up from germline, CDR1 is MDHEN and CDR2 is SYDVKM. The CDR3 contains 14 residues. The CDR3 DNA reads TGTGCCAGCAGTCCGGGACAGGTCCCTCAGCCCCAGCATTTT. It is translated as CASSPGQVPQPQHF. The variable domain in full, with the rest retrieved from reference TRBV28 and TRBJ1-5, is DVKVTQSSRYLVKRTGEKVFLECVQDMDHENMFWYRQDPGLGLRLIYFSYDVKMKEKGDIPEGYSVSREKKERFSLILESASTNQTSMYLCASSPGQVPQPQHFGDGTRLSIL.

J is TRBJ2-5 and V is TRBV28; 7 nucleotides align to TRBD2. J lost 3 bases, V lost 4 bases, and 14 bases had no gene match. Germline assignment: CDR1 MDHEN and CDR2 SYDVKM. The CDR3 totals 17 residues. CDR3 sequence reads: CASSYSGGGGSEETQYF. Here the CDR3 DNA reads TGTGCCAGCAGTTACTCTGGGGGGGGAGGGTCGGAAGAGACCCAGTACTTC. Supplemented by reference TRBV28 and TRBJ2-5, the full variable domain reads DVKVTQSSRYLVKRTGEKVFLECVQDMDHENMFWYRQDPGLGLRLIYFSYDVKMKEKGDIPEGYSVSREKKERFSLILESASTNQTSMYLCASSYSGGGGSEETQYFGPGTRLLVL.

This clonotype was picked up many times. CDR3 nucleotides: TGTGCCAGCAGCTTGGACAGGGGGCAATACATTCAGTACTTC. As protein: CASSLDRGQYIQYF. The chain combines TRBV7-2 with TRBJ2-4; 11 bases map to TRBD1. This CDR3 region has 14 residues. V lost 3 bases to trimming and J lost 8 bases; unmatched junction nucleotides: 3. CDR1 is SGHTA and CDR2 is FQGNSA in the germline V gene.

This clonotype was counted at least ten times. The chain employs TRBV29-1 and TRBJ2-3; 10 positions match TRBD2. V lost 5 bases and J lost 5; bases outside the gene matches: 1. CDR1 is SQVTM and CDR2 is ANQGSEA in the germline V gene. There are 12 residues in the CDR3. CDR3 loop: CSVLAGVDTQYF. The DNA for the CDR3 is TGCAGCGTTCTAGCGGGGGTAGATACGCAGTATTTT.

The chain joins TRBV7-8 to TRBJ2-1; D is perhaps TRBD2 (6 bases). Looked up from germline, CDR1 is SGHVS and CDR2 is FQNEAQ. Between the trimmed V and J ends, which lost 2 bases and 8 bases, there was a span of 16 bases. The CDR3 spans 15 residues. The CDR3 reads CASSLNSGDNHEQFF. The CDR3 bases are TGTGCCAGCAGCTTAAATAGCGGAGATAACCATGAGCAGTTCTTC. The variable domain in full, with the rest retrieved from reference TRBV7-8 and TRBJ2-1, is GAGVSQSPRYKVAKRGQDVALRCDPISGHVSLFWYQQALGQGPEFLTYFQNEAQLDKSGLPSDRFFAERPEGSVSTLKIQRTQQEDSAVYLCASSLNSGDNHEQFFGPGTRLTVL.

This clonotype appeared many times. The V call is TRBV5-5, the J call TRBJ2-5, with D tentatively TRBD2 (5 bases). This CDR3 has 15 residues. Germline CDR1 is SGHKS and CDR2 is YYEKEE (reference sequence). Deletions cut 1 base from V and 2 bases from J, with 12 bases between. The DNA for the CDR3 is TGTGCCAGCAGCTTGCCCTTCAAGCGGCAAGAGACCCAGTACTTC. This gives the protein CASSLPFKRQETQYF. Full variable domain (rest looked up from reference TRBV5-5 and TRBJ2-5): DAGVTQSPTHLIKTRGQQVTLRCSPISGHKSVSWYQQVLGQGPQFIFQYYEKEERGRGNFPDRFSARQFPNYSSELNVNALLLGDSALYLCASSLPFKRQETQYFGPGTRLLVL.